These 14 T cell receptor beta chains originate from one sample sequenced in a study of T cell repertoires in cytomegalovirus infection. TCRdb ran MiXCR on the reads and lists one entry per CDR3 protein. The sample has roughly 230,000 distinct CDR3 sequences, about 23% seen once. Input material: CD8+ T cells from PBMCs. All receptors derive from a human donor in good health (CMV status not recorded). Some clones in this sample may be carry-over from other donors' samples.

For the CDR3, the DNA is TGCAGTGCTAGATCCCGAGACAGTGGCCGGGGGTTGACTGAAGCTTTCTTT. Residues: CSARSRDSGRGLTEAFF. The genes are TRBV20-1 and TRBJ1-1; maybe TRBD1 (5 bases). Germline V gives CDR1 DFQATT, CDR2 SNEGSKA (reference sequence). The CDR3 contains 17 residues. The V gene lost 2 bases and the J gene lost 5 bases, with 24 bases spanning the gap.

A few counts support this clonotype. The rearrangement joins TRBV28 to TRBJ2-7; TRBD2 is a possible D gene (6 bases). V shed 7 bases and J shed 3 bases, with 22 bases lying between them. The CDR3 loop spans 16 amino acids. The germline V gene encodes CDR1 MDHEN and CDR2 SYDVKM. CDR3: CASTHKSIAAYYEQYF. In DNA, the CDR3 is TGTGCCAGCACCCACAAGTCGATAGCGGCCTACTACGAGCAGTACTTC.

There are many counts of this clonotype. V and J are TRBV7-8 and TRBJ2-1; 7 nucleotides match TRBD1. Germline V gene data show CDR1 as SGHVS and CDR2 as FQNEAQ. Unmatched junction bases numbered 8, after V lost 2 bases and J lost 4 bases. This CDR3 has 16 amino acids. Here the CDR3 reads CASSLSRGLRYNEQFF. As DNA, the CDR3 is TGTGCCAGCAGCTTATCGAGGGGGCTCCGATACAATGAGCAGTTCTTC.

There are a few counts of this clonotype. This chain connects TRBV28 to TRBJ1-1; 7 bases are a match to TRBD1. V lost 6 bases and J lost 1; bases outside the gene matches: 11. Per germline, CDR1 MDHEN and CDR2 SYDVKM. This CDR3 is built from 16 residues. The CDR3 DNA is TGTGCCAGCAGATCGCCCCGAGGGACAGCGAACACTGAAGCTTTCTTT. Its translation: CASRSPRGTANTEAFF.

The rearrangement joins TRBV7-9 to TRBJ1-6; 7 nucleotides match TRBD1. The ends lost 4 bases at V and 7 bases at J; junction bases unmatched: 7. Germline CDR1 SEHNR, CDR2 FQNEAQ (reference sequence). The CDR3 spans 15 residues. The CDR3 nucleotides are TGTGCCAGCAGCTCACTACAGGGGCGGAATTCACCCCTCCACTTT. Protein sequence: CASSSLQGRNSPLHF.

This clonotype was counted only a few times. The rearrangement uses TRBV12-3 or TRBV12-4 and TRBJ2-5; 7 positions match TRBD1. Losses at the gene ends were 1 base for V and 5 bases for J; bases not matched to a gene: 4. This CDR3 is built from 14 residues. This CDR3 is CASSLVGGGETQYF. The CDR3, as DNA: TGTGCCAGCAGTTTAGTAGGGGGCGGCGAGACCCAGTACTTC.

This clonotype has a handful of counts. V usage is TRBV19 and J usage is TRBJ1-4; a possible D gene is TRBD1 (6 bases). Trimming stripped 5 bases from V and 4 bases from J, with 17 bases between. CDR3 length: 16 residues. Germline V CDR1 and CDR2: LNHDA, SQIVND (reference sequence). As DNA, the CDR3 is TGTGCCAGTAGTCCGAGAAGCGGGACAAATAATGAAAAACTGTTTTTT. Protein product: CASSPRSGTNNEKLFF.

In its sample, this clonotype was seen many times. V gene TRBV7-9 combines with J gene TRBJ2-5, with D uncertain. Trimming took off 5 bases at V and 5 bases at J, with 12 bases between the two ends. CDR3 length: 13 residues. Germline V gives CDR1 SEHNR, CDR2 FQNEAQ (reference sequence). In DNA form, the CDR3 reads TGTGCCAGCAGCCCGCCAACGAGGGAGACCCAGTACTTC. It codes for CASSPPTRETQYF.

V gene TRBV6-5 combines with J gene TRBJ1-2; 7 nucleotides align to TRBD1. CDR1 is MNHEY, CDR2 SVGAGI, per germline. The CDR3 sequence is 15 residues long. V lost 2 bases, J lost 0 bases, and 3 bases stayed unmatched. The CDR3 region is CASSYGTAPNYGYTF. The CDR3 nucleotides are TGTGCCAGCAGTTACGGGACAGCGCCTAACTATGGCTACACCTTC.

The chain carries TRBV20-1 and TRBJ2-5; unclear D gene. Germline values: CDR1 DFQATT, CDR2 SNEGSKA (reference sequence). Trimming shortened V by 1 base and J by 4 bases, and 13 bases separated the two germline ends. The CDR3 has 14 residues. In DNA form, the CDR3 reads TGCAGTGCTAGAGCAGGCTCCTCGCGAGAGACCCAGTACTTC. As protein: CSARAGSSRETQYF.

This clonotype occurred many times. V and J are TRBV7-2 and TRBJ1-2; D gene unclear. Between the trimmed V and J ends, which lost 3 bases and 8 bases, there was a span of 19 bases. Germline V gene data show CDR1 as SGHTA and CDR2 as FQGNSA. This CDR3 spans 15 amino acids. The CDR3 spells CASSFDGEGSRGYTF. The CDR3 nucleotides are TGTGCCAGCAGCTTTGATGGGGAAGGCTCTAGAGGCTACACCTTC.

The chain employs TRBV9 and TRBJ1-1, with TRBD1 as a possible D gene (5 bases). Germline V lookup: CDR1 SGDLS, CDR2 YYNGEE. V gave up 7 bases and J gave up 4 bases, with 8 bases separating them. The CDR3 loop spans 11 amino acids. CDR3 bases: TGTGCCAGCGGGGGGTCCACTGAAGCTTTCTTT. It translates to CASGGSTEAFF.

CDR3 coding DNA: TGTGCCAGCATATCGGGCGGCGGGACTGAAGCTTTCTTT. Translating it yields CASISGGGTEAFF. The chain employs TRBV12-3 or TRBV12-4 and TRBJ1-1, with unresolved D. V lost 7 bases and J lost 5, with 14 bases in between. The CDR3 consists of 13 residues.

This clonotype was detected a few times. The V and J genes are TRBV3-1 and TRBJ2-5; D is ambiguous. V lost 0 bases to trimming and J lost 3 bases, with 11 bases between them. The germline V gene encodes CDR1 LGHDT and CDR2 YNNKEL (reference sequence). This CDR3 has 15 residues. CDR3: CASSQDFSFEETQYF. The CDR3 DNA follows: TGTGCCAGCAGCCAAGATTTCAGCTTCGAAGAGACCCAGTACTTC.